Listed below are T cell receptor beta chains from one sample, sequenced in a study of blood T cell repertoires in COVID-19. TCRdb's table, derived via immunoSEQ multiplex PCR, lists solely in-frame clones and lacks some. The sample contains approximately 360,000 clones, 90% of which appear only once. Material for sequencing was peripheral blood. The receptors shown here come from a man between 18 and 35 years old with active or convalescent COVID-19. CDR3s include the opening cysteine and the closing phenylalanine or tryptophan. D genes are given only for firm matches. Only some rows state a clone size, as once, few, many or a class for expanded clones.

v_gene,d_gene,abundance,j_gene,CDR3aa,CDR3nt
TRBV6-1,-,-,TRBJ1-5,CASSVRWGLGDQPQHF,TGTGCCAGCAGTGTTAGATGGGGGCTTGGGGATCAGCCCCAGCATTTT
TRBV5-1,TRBD1,-,TRBJ2-3,CASSSGTGRTDTQYF,TGCGCCAGCAGCTCGGGGACAGGACGCACAGATACGCAGTATTTT
TRBV9,-,-,TRBJ2-1,CASSEEDYEQFF,TGTGCCAGCAGCGAGGAGGACTATGAGCAGTTCTTC
TRBV7-3,-,-,TRBJ2-2,CASRLEGTVGELFF,TGTGCCAGCCGCTTGGAGGGTACGGTCGGGGAGCTGTTTTTT
TRBV3-1/TRBV3-2,-,once,TRBJ1-2,CASSQFDSLGYTF,TGTGCCAGCAGCCAATTCGACAGTTTGGGCTACACCTTC
TRBV4-1,-,-,TRBJ1-2,CASSQGNKNYGYTF,TGCGCCAGCAGCCAAGGAAACAAAAACTATGGCTACACCTTC
TRBV12-3/TRBV12-4,-,once,TRBJ1-2,CASSPDRYGYTF,TGTGCCAGCAGTCCTGACAGATATGGCTACACCTTC
TRBV6-5,-,-,TRBJ2-4,CASSPDGGNIQYF,TGTGCCAGCAGTCCAGATGGGGGGAACATTCAGTACTTC
TRBV19,-,-,TRBJ2-6,CASTRQFFGANVLTF,TGTGCCAGTACCAGACAATTCTTTGGGGCCAACGTCCTGACTTTC
TRBV19,-,-,TRBJ1-5,CASSANSYNQPQHF,TGTGCCAGTAGTGCCAACAGTTACAATCAGCCCCAGCATTTT
TRBV29-1,-,-,TRBJ1-1,CSGQGWNTEAFF,TGCAGCGGCCAGGGATGGAACACTGAAGCTTTCTTT
TRBV7-3,-,-,TRBJ2-6,CASSRGKSASGANVLTF,TGTGCCAGCAGCCGGGGGAAATCCGCCTCTGGGGCCAACGTGCTGACTTTC
TRBV29-1,TRBD1,-,TRBJ2-5,CSVNRDRGSEETQYF,TGCAGCGTTAACCGGGACAGGGGGTCTGAGGAGACCCAGTACTTC
TRBV18,-,-,TRBJ1-3,CASSPPNLKQVGNTIYF,TGTGCCAGCTCACCACCGAACCTTAAGCAGGTGGGAAACACCATATATTTT
TRBV9,-,-,TRBJ2-2,CASSGDYTGELFF,TGTGCCAGCAGCGGAGATTACACCGGGGAGCTGTTTTTT
TRBV18,TRBD1,-,TRBJ1-2,CASSPGTGDLNYGYTF,TGTGCCAGCTCTCCCGGGACAGGGGACTTGAACTATGGCTACACCTTC
TRBV5-6,TRBD2,-,TRBJ2-7,CASSIQTSGLSYEQYF,TGTGCCAGCAGCATTCAGACTAGCGGCCTCTCCTACGAGCAGTACTTC
TRBV6-5,-,once,TRBJ1-6,CASSIGDATGSPLHF,TGTGCCAGCAGTATTGGGGATGCCACGGGGTCACCCCTCCACTTT
TRBV5-6,TRBD1,-,TRBJ2-3,CASSPDRGVLDTQYF,TGTGCCAGCAGCCCGGACAGGGGGGTGTTAGATACGCAGTATTTT
TRBV6-2/TRBV6-3,-,-,TRBJ2-7,CASSFHYEQYF,TGTGCCAGCAGTTTTCACTACGAGCAGTACTTC
TRBV5-1,-,-,TRBJ2-1,CASSLVQDNEQFF,TGCGCCAGCAGCTTGGTTCAGGACAATGAGCAGTTCTTC
TRBV5-1,-,-,TRBJ1-1,CASGMGGSYTEAFF,TGCGCCAGCGGAATGGGAGGGAGTTACACTGAAGCTTTCTTT
TRBV5-6,TRBD1,-,TRBJ1-2,CASSLINRGPLNYGYTF,TGTGCCAGCAGCCTTATAAACAGGGGACCCCTCAACTATGGCTACACCTTC
TRBV7-9,-,-,TRBJ2-2,CASSWSFLATGELFF,TGTGCCAGCAGCTGGAGTTTTTTGGCCACCGGGGAGCTGTTTTTT
TRBV4-1,TRBD2,-,TRBJ2-3,CASKIGSGTTDTQYF,TGCGCCAGCAAGATAGGGAGCGGGACCACAGATACGCAGTATTTT
TRBV9,TRBD2,-,TRBJ2-3,CASSVGLAGGNLPDTQYF,TGTGCCAGCAGCGTGGGACTAGCGGGGGGGAACCTCCCAGATACGCAGTATTTT
TRBV25-1,-,-,TRBJ1-6,CASSGQGEDKSPLHF,TGTGCCAGCAGTGGGCAGGGCGAGGATAAATCACCCCTCCACTTT
TRBV9,TRBD2,-,TRBJ2-1,CASSVLAGVNSYNEQFF,TGTGCCAGCAGCGTACTAGCGGGGGTCAACTCCTACAATGAGCAGTTCTTC
TRBV7-9,TRBD1,-,TRBJ2-7,CAWGQGVYEQYF,TGTGCCTGGGGACAGGGGGTTTACGAGCAGTACTTC
TRBV6-5,-,-,TRBJ2-3,CATRPGSSTDTQYF,TGTGCCACTAGGCCGGGATCTAGCACAGATACGCAGTATTTT
TRBV6-5,TRBD1,-,TRBJ2-2,CASSPWTGGTGELFF,TGTGCCAGCAGCCCCTGGACAGGGGGTACCGGGGAGCTGTTTTTT
TRBV24-1,TRBD1,-,TRBJ1-2,CATGPRQGYGYTF,TGTGCCACCGGGCCGAGACAGGGGTATGGCTACACCTTC
TRBV4-3,-,once,TRBJ2-7,CASSRKIESEQYF,TGCGCCAGCAGCCGAAAGATCGAGTCCGAGCAGTACTTC
TRBV12-3/TRBV12-4,-,-,TRBJ2-7,CASRPGVSYEQYF,TGTGCCAGCAGACCGGGGGTCTCCTACGAGCAGTACTTC
TRBV3-1/TRBV3-2,-,-,TRBJ1-2,CASSQEGGEVYYGYTF,TGTGCCAGCAGCCAAGAGGGTGGGGAGGTCTACTATGGCTACACCTTC
TRBV7-9,-,-,TRBJ2-7,CASSLDRGRYEQYF,TGTGCCAGCAGCTTAGACCGGGGAAGGTACGAGCAGTACTTC
TRBV4-3,-,-,TRBJ2-7,CASSPYGAAYEQYF,TGCGCCAGCAGCCCCTATGGGGCAGCCTACGAGCAGTACTTC
TRBV2,-,-,TRBJ2-1,CASSPRDEQFF,TGTGCCAGCAGCCCTCGGGATGAGCAGTTCTTC
TRBV14,-,-,TRBJ2-1,CASSSGLLYPNEQFF,TGTGCCAGCAGCTCCGGTCTACTCTACCCCAATGAGCAGTTCTTC